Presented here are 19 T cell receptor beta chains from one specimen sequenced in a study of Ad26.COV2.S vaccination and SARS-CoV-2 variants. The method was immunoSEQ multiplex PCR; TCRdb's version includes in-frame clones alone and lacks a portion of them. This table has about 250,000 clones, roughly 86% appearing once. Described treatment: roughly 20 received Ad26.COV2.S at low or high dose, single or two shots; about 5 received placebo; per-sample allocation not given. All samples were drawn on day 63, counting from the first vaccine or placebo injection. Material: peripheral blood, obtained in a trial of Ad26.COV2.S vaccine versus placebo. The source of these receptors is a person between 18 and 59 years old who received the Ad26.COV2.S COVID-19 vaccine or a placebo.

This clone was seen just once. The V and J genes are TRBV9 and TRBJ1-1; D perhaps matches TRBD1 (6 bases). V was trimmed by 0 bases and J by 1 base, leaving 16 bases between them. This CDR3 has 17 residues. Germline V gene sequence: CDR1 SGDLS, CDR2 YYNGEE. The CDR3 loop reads CASSVVFYPTGNTEAFF. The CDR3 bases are TGTGCCAGCAGCGTAGTCTTTTACCCGACAGGGAACACTGAAGCTTTCTTT.

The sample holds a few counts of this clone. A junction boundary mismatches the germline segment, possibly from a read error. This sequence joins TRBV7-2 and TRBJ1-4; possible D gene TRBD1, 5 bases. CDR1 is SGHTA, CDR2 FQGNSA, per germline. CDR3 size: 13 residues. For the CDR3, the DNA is TGTGCCAGCAGATTAGGCAGGGATGAAAAACTGTTTTTT. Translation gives CASRLGRDEKLFF.

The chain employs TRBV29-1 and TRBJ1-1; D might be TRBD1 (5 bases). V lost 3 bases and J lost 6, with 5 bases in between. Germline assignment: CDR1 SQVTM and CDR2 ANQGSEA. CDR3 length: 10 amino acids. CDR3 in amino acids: CSVDRAEAFF. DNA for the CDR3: TGCAGCGTTGACAGGGCTGAAGCTTTCTTT.

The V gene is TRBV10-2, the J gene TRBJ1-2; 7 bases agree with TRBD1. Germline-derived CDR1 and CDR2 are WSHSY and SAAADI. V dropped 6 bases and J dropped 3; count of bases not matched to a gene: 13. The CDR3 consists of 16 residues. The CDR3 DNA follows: TGCGCCAGCAGACCCTTAGGGAAGGGGGCTGACTATGGCTACACCTTC. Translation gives CASRPLGKGADYGYTF.

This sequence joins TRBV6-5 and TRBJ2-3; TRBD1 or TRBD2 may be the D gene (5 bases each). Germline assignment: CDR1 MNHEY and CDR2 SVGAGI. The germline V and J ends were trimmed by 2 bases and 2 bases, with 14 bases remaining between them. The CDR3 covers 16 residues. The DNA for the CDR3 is TGTGCCAGCAGTTACATGGACGGGACCATCACAGATACGCAGTATTTT. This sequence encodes CASSYMDGTITDTQYF.

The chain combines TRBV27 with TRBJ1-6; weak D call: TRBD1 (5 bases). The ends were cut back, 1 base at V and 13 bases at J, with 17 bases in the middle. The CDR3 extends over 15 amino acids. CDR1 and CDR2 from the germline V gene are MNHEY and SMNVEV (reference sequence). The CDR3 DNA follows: TGTGCCAGCAGTTTATTTCCGCAGGGTATAGCCCCCCTCCACTTT. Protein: CASSLFPQGIAPLHF.

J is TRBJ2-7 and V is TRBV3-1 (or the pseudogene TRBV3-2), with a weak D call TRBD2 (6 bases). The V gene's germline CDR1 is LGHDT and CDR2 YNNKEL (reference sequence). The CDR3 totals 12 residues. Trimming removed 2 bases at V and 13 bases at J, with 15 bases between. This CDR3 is CASSQSSHGSYF. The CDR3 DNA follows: TGTGCCAGCAGCCAATCAAGCCACGGGAGTTACTTC.

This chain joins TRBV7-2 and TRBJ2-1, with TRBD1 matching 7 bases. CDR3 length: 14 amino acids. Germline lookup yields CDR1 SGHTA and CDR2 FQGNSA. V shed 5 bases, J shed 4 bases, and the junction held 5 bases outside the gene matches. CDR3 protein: CASSPSTGYNEQFF. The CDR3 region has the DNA TGTGCCAGCAGCCCGTCGACAGGGTACAATGAGCAGTTCTTC.

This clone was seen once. DNA of the CDR3: TGTGCCAGCACCCCTGGGGCGGGGGAGACCCAGTACTTC. This translates into CASTPGAGETQYF. The rearrangement joins TRBV11-1 to TRBJ2-5; D might be TRBD2 (6 bases). V was pared by 7 bases and J by 5 bases, with 14 bases between. The CDR3 has 13 amino acids. The V gene's germline CDR1 is SGHAT and CDR2 FQDESV (reference sequence). Supplemented by reference TRBV11-1 and TRBJ2-5, the full variable domain reads EAEVAQSPRYKITEKSQAVAFWCDPISGHATLYWYRQILGQGPELLVQFQDESVVDDSQLPKDRFSAERLKGVDSTLKIQPAELGDSAMYLCASTPGAGETQYFGPGTRLLVL.

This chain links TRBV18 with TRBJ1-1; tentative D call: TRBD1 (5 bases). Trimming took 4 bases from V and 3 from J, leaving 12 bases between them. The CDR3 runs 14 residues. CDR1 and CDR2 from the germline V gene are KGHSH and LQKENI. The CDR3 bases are TGTGCCAGCTCACGTGCCAGGGACTACACTGAAGCTTTCTTT. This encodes CASSRARDYTEAFF.

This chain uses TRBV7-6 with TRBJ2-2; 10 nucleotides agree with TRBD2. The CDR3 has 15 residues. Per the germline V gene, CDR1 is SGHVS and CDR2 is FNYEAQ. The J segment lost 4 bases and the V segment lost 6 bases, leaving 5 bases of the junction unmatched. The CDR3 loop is CASRRTSGSTGELFF. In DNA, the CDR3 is TGTGCCAGCAGGCGGACTAGCGGTTCCACCGGGGAGCTGTTTTTT.

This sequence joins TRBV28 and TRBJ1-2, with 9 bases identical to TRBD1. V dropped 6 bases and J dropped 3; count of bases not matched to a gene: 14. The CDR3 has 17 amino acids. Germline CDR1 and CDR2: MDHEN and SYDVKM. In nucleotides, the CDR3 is TGTGCCAGCAGGTTCCGGGACAGGGTGGGTGGTGACTATGGCTACACCTTC. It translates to CASRFRDRVGGDYGYTF.

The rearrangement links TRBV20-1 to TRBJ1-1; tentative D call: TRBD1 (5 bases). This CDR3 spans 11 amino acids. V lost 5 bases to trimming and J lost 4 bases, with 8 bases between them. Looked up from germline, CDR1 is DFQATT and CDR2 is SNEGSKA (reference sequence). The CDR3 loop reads CSAHGGTEAFF. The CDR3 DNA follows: TGCAGTGCTCACGGGGGCACTGAAGCTTTCTTT.

DNA of the CDR3: TGTGCCAGCAGCTTAGACAGGGGGTGGACTGAAGCTTTCTTT. This sequence encodes CASSLDRGWTEAFF. This rearrangement joins TRBV7-2 to TRBJ1-1; 8 bases are shared with TRBD1. After removal of 1 base from V and 5 bases from J, the junction contained 3 bases not matched to a gene. CDR3 length equals 14 residues. Germline CDR1 reads SGHTA; CDR2 reads FQGNSA.

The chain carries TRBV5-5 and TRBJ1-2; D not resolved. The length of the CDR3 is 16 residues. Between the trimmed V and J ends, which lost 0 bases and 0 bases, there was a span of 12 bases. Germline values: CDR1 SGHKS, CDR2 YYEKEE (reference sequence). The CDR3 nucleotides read TGTGCCAGCAGCTTGGTTGAAGGAGCTACTAACTATGGCTACACCTTC. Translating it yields CASSLVEGATNYGYTF. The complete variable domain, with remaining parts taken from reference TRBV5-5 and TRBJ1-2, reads DAGVTQSPTHLIKTRGQQVTLRCSPISGHKSVSWYQQVLGQGPQFIFQYYEKEERGRGNFPDRFSARQFPNYSSELNVNALLLGDSALYLCASSLVEGATNYGYTFGSGTRLTVV.

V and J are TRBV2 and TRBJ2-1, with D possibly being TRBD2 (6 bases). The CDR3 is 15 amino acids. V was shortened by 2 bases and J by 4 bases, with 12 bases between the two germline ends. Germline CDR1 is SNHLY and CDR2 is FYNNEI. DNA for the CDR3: TGTGCCAGCAGTGAAAGGCTAAGCGGGTACAATGAGCAGTTCTTC. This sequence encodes CASSERLSGYNEQFF.

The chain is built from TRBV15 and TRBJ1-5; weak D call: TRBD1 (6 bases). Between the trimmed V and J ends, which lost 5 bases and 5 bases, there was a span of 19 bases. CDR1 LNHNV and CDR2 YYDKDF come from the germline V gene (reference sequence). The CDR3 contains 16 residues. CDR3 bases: TGTGCCACCAGCTTTACCTGGGACATAGCATATCAGCCCCAGCATTTT. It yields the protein CATSFTWDIAYQPQHF.

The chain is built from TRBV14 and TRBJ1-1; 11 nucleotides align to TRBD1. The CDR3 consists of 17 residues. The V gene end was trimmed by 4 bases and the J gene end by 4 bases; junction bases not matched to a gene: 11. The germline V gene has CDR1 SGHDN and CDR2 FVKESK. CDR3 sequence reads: CASSREVLGQGVTEAFF. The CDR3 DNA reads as TGTGCCAGCAGCCGAGAGGTCCTGGGACAGGGGGTCACTGAAGCTTTCTTT.

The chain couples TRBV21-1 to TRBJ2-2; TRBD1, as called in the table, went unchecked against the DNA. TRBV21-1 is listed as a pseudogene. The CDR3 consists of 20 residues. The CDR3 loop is CASDRLRHSETPSNTGELFF. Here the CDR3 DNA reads TGTGCCAGCGACCGCCTCCGTCATTCCGAGACACCCTCGAACACCGGGGAGCTGTTTTTT.